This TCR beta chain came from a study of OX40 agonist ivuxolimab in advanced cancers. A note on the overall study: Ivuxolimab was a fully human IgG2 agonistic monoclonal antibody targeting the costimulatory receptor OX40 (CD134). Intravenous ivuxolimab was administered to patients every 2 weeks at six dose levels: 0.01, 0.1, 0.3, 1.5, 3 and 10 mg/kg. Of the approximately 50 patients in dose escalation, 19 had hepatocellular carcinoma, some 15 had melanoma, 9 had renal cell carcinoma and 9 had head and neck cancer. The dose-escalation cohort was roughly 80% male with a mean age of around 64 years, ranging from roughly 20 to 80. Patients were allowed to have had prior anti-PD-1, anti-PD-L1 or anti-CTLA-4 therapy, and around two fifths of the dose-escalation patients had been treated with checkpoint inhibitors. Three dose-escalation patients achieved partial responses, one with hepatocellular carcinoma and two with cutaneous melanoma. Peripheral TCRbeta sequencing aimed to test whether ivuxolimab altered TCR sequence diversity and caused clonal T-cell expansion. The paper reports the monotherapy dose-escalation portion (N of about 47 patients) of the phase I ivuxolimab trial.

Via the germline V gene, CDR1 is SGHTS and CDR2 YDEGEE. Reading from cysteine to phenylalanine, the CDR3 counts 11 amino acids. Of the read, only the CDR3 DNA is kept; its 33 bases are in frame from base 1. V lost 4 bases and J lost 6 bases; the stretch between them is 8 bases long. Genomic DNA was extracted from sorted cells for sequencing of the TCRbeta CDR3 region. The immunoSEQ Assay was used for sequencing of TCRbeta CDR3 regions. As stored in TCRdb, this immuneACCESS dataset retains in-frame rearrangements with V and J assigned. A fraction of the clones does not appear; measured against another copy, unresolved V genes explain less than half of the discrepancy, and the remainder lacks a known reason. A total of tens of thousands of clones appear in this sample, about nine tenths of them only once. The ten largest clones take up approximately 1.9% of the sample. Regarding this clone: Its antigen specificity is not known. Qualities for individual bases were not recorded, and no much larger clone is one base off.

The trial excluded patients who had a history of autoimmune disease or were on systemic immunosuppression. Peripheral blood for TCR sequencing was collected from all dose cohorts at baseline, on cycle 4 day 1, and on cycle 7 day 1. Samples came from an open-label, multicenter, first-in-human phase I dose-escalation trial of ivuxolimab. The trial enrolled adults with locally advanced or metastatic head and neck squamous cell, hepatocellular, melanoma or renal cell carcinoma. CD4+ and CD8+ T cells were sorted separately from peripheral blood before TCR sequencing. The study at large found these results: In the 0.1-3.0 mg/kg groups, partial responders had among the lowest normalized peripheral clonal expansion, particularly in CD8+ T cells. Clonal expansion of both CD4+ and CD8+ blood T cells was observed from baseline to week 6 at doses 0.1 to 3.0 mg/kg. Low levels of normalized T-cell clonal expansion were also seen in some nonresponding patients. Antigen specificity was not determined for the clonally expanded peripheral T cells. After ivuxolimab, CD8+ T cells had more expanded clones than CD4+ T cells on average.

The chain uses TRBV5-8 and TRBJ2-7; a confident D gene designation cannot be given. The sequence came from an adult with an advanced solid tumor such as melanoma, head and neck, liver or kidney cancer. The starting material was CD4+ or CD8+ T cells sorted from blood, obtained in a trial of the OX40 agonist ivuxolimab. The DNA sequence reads TGTGCCAGCAGCCTACATGGCGAGCAGTACTTC. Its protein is CASSLHGEQYF.